This T cell receptor (beta chain) emerged from a study of metastatic and nonmetastatic thyroid tumors. General study points: As reported, TCR beta diversity in blood and tumor was significantly higher in malignant thyroid tumors than in benign nodules.

MiXCR reprocessed the PCR reads for TCRdb. The table lists about 23,000 clones, 20% to 30% of them singletons. This clone was counted only a few times. Its antigen remains unknown. Each patient went into thyroid surgery without having received any treatment. The sample consisted of tumor tissue. This receptor was identified in a female donor with papillary thyroid cancer or a benign thyroid nodule (not recorded which). Some clones in this sample may be carry-over from other donors' samples.

The CDR3 reads CASSLNLDTQYF. The CDR3 nucleotides read TGTGCCAGCAGTTTAAATCTAGATACGCAGTATTTT. V is TRBV27 and J is TRBJ2-3; D not resolved. V was cut by 2 bases and J by 5 bases, with 5 bases left in between. The CDR3 loop spans 12 amino acids. The germline V gene has CDR1 MNHEY and CDR2 SMNVEV (reference sequence).